This T cell receptor beta chain comes out of a study of blood T cell repertoires in COVID-19. As for the study in general: Sample material is recorded as cDNA or gDNA derived from T cells, B-cell-depleted T cells, or PBMCs.

Trimming took off 0 bases at V and 4 bases at J, with 12 bases between the two ends. The CDR3 has 15 amino acids. Germline V CDR1 and CDR2: MNHNS, SASEGT. Sequencing was performed with immunoSEQ multiplex PCR; in TCRdb, only in-frame clones are kept and a portion is missing. The sample shows around 63,000 clones, 80% of them seen only once. This chain connects TRBV6-1 to TRBJ2-5; possibly TRBD2 for D (6 bases). Material: peripheral blood. The clonotype was recovered from a man in his sixties with acute or convalescent COVID-19. CDR3 coding DNA: TGTGCCAGCAGTGAAGCGGGGGGACTGCCAGAGACCCAGTACTTC. It codes for CASSEAGGLPETQYF.